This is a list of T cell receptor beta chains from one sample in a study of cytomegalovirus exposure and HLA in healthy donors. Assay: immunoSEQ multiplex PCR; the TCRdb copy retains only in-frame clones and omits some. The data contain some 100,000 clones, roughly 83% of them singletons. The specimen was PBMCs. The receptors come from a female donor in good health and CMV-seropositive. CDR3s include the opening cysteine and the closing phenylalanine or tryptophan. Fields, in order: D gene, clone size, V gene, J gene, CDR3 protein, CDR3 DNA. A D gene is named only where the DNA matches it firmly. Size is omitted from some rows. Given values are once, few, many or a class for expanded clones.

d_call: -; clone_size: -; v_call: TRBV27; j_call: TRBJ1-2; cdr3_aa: CASSERAGRGYTF; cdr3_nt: TGTGCCAGCAGTGAACGGGCAGGGCGAGGCTACACCTTC
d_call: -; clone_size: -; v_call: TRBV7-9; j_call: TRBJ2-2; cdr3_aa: CSSSLSTGELFF; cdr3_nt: TGTTCCAGCAGCTTATCAACCGGGGAGCTGTTTTTT
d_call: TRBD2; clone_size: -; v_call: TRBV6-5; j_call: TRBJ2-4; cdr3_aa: CASSPGGRQNIQYF; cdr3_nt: TGTGCCAGCAGTCCCGGGGGGAGGCAAAACATTCAGTACTTC
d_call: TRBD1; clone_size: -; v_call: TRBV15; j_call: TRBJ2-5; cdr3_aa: CATSRDRGRETQYF; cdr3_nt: TGTGCCACCAGCAGGGACAGGGGGCGAGAGACCCAGTACTTC
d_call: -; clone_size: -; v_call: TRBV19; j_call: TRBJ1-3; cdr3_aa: CASSTPAGLGNTIYF; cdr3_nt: TGTGCCAGTAGTACACCTGCGGGGCTCGGAAACACCATATATTTT
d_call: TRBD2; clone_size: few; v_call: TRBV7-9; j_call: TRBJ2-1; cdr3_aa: CASSSDERERSNEQFF; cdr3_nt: TGTGCCAGCAGCTCCGATGAGCGGGAGCGGAGCAATGAGCAGTTCTTC
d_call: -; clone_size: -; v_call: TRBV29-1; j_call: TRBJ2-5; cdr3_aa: CSVERRGGRETQYF; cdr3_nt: TGCAGCGTTGAACGAAGGGGAGGAAGAGAGACCCAGTACTTC
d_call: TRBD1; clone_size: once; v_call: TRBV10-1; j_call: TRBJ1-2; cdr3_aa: CASSATGAYGYTF; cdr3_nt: TGCGCCAGCAGCGCGACAGGGGCCTATGGCTACACCTTC
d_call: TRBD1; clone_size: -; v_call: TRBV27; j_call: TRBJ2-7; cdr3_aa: CASSSRTGPTYEQYF; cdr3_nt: TGTGCCAGCAGTTCCCGGACAGGGCCAACCTACGAGCAGTACTTC
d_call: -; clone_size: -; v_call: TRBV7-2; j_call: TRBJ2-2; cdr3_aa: CASSSSRLTLSGTGELFF; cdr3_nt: TGTGCCAGCAGCTCAAGCCGACTAACCCTTAGTGGGACCGGGGAGCTGTTTTTT
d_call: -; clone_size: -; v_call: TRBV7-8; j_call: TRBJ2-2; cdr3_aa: CASNLGGTDREDGELFF; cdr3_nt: TGTGCCAGCAACTTAGGCGGGACAGACAGGGAGGACGGGGAGCTGTTTTTT
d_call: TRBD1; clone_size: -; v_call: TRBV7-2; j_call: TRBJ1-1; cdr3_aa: CASSSRGPGTEAFF; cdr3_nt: TGTGCCAGCAGCTCGAGGGGGCCGGGAACTGAAGCTTTCTTT
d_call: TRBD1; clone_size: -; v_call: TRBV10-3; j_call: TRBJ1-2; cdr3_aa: CAISVGTAWGYTF; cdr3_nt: TGTGCCATCAGCGTGGGGACAGCGTGGGGCTACACCTTC
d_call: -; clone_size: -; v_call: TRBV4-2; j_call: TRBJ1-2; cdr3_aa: CASSQDRGAYGYTF; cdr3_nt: TGTGCCAGCAGCCAAGACCGGGGAGCCTATGGCTACACCTTC
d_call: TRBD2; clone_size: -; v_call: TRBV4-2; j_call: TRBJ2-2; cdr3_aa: CASSQGSLAGYTGELFF; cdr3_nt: TGTGCCAGCAGCCAAGGGTCGCTAGCGGGGTACACCGGGGAGCTGTTTTTT
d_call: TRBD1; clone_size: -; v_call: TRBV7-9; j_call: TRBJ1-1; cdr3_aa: CASSSRTGRTEAFF; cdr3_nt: TGTGCCAGCAGCTCGAGGACAGGGCGAACTGAAGCTTTCTTT
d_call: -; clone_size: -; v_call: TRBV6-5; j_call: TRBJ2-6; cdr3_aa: CASRQYSSGANGLTF; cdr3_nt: TGTGCCAGCAGACAATACAGCTCTGGGGCCAACGGCCTGACTTTC
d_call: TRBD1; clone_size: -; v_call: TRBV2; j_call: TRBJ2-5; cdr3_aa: CAFLDQDRTQETQYF; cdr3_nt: TGTGCCTTCCTGGACCAGGACAGGACACAAGAGACCCAGTACTTC